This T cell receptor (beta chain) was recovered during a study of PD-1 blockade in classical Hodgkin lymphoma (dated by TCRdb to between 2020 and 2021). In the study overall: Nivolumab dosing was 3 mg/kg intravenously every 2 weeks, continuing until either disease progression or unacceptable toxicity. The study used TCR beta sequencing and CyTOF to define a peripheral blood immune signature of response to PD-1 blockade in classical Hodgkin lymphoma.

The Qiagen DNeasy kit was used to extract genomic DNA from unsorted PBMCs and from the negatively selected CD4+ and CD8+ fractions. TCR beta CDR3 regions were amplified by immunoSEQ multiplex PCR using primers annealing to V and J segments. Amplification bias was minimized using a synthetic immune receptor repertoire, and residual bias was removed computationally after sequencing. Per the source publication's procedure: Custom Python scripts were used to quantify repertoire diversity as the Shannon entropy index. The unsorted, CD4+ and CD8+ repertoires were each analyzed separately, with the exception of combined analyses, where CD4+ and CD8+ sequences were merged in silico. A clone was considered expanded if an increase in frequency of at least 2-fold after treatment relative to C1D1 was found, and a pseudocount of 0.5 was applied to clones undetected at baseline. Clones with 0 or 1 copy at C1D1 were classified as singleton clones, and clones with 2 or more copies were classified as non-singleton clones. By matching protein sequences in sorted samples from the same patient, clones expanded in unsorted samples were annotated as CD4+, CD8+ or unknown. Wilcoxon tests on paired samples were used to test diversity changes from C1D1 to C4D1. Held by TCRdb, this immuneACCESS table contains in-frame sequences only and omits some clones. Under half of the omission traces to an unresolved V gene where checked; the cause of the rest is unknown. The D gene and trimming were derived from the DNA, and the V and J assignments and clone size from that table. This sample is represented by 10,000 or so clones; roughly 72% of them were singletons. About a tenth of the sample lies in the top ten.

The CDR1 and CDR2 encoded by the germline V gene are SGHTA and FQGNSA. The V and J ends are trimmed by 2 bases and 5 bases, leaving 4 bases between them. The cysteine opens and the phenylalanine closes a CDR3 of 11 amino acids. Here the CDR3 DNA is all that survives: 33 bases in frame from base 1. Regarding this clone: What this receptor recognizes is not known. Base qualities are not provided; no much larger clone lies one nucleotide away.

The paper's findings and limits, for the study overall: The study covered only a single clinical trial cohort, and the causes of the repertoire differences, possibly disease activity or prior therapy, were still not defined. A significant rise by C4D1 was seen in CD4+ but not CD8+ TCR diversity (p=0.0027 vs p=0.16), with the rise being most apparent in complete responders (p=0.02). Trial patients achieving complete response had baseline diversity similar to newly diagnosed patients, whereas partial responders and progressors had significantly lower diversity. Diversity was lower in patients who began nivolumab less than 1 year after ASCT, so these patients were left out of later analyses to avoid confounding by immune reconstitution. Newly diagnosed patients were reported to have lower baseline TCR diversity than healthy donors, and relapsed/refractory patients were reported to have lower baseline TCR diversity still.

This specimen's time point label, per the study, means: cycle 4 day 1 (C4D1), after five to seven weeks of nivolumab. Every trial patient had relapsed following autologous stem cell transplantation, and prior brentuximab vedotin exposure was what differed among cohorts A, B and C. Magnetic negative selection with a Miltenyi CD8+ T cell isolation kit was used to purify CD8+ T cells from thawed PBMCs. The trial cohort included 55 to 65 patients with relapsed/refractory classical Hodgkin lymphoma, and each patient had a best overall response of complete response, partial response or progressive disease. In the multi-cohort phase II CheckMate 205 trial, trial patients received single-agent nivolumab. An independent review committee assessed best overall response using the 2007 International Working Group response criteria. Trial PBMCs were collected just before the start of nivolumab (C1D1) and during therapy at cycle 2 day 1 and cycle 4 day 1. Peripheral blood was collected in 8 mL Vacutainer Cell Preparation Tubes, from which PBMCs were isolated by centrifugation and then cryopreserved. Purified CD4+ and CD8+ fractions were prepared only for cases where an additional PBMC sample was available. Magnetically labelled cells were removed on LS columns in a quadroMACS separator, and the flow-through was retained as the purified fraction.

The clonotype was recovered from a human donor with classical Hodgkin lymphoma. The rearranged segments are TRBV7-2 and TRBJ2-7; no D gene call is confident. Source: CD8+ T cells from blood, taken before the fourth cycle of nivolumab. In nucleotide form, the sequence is TGTGCCAGCAGCTTAATCGACGAGCAGTACTTC. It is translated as CASSLIDEQYF.